These T cell receptor beta chains were read from a single sample in a study of PD-L1 blockade in urothelial cancer. Some clones are missing from TCRdb's copy, which holds only in-frame ones; the method was immunoSEQ multiplex PCR. The sample consists of 35,000 or so clones, nearly 85% of them appearing once. The starting material was PBMCs, obtained around atezolizumab (anti-PD-L1) treatment. Source of these receptors: a man in his 60s with urothelial cancer. The CDR3 runs from the conserved cysteine through the conserved F or W. A D gene is named only where the DNA matches it firmly. The size field is filled for only some rows; it gives once, few, many or a size class.

TRBJ1-6	.	.	TRBV29-1	CSVQDRPDSPLHF	TGCAGCGTCCAGGACAGACCCGATTCACCCCTCCACTTT
TRBJ2-3	once	TRBD2	TRBV28	CASRREGLETDTQYF	TGTGCCAGCAGGCGGGAGGGCCTCGAAACAGATACGCAGTATTTT
TRBJ1-4	.	.	TRBV27	CANLKEKLFF	TGTGCCAACCTAAAAGAAAAACTGTTTTTT
TRBJ2-3	.	TRBD2	TRBV7-2	CASSLEAGGLTDTQYF	TGTGCCAGCAGCTTAGAGGCGGGAGGGCTGACAGATACGCAGTATTTT
TRBJ2-1	once	.	TRBV5-6	CALYNEQFF	TGTGCCTTATACAATGAGCAGTTCTTC
TRBJ1-5	few	.	TRBV30	CAWSPEGRYSNQPQHF	TGTGCCTGGAGTCCGGAGGGGAGATATAGCAATCAGCCCCAGCATTTT
TRBJ2-1	.	TRBD2	TRBV2	CASTSGGLAGNEQFF	TGTGCCAGCACCTCGGGGGGGCTAGCGGGAAATGAGCAGTTCTTC
TRBJ2-7	.	.	TRBV27	CASSLQTDTSYEQYF	TGTGCCAGCAGTCTACAAACCGACACCTCCTACGAGCAGTACTTC
TRBJ2-1	.	TRBD2	TRBV5-4	CASSWKLAGGHNEQFF	TGTGCCAGCAGCTGGAAACTAGCGGGAGGGCACAATGAGCAGTTCTTC
TRBJ2-1	.	.	TRBV5-5	CASSFIRGNEQFF	TGTGCCAGCAGCTTCATTCGGGGGAATGAGCAGTTCTTC
TRBJ2-3	.	.	TRBV4-2	CASSQESRGSSTDTQYF	TGTGCCAGCAGCCAAGAATCTCGGGGTTCTAGCACAGATACGCAGTATTTT
TRBJ2-7	.	TRBD1	TRBV19	CASSIAPRDRSYEQYF	TGTGCCAGTAGTATAGCCCCCCGGGACAGGTCCTACGAGCAGTACTTC
TRBJ2-2	.	TRBD2	TRBV6-4	CASSEHSGLAGELFF	TGTGCCAGCAGTGAACACAGTGGACTAGCTGGGGAGCTGTTTTTT
TRBJ2-6	few	.	TRBV9	CASSVEGLANVLTF	TGTGCCAGCAGCGTAGAGGGGTTGGCCAACGTCCTGACTTTC
TRBJ1-1	.	.	TRBV6-4	CASRRTVDTEAFF	TGTGCCAGCAGGAGGACAGTCGACACTGAAGCTTTCTTT
TRBJ1-4	.	.	TRBV9	CASSQRGAGNEKLFF	TGTGCCAGCAGCCAACGGGGGGCCGGTAATGAAAAACTGTTTTTT
TRBJ2-2	.	.	TRBV5-1	CASSGQGGANTGELFF	TGCGCCAGCAGCGGCCAGGGCGGGGCGAACACCGGGGAGCTGTTTTTT
TRBJ2-5	.	TRBD2	TRBV30	CAWSATSWETQYF	TGTGCCTGGAGTGCGACTAGCTGGGAGACCCAGTACTTC
TRBJ1-2	.	TRBD1	TRBV4-1	CASSQTGGNGYTF	TGCGCCAGCAGCCAGACAGGGGGCAATGGCTACACCTTC
TRBJ1-2	.	.	TRBV29-1	CSVQQGYGYTF	TGCAGCGTTCAACAGGGCTATGGCTACACCTTC
TRBJ1-6	.	.	TRBV9	CASSEGQKNSPLHF	TGTGCCAGCAGCGAGGGACAAAAGAATTCACCCCTCCACTTT
TRBJ1-3	.	.	TRBV28	CASRTDNSGNTIYF	TGTGCCAGCAGAACAGATAACTCTGGAAACACCATATATTTT
TRBJ1-1	.	.	TRBV12-5	CASGSDRPESFEAFF	TGTGCTAGTGGCTCCGACAGGCCGGAATCCTTTGAAGCTTTCTTT
TRBJ1-4	few	.	TRBV5-1	CASSPTGITNEKLFF	TGCGCCAGCAGCCCCACAGGGATAACTAATGAAAAACTGTTTTTT
TRBJ2-4	once	TRBD1	TRBV4-3	CASSQDLTGRPIQYF	TGCGCCAGCAGCCAGGACTTGACAGGGCGGCCTATTCAGTACTTC
TRBJ2-5	.	.	TRBV6-5	CASGEETQYF	TGTGCCAGCGGAGAAGAGACCCAGTACTTC
TRBJ2-3	.	TRBD2	TRBV7-3	CASSQRFGGSSDTQYF	TGTGCCAGCAGCCAGCGCTTTGGCGGGAGTTCAGATACGCAGTATTTT
TRBJ1-6	.	.	TRBV21-1	CASSKGTGGAVDSPLHF	TGTGCCAGCAGCAAGGGGACAGGGGGCGCAGTAGATTCACCCCTCCACTTT
TRBJ1-5	.	.	TRBV7-3	CASSEGQGQPQHF	TGTGCCAGCAGTGAGGGCCAGGGGCAGCCCCAGCATTTT
TRBJ1-2	.	TRBD1	TRBV7-9	CASRHDRVDGYTF	TGTGCCAGCAGACACGACAGGGTCGATGGCTACACCTTC
TRBJ2-2	.	TRBD2	TRBV7-3	CASSGREHPGELFF	TGTGCCAGCAGCGGGCGGGAGCACCCCGGGGAGCTGTTTTTT
TRBJ2-3	.	TRBD2	TRBV19	CASRPSGLASPDTQYF	TGTGCCAGTAGACCCTCGGGACTAGCCTCCCCGGATACGCAGTATTTT
TRBJ2-2	many	TRBD1	TRBV9	CASSAQSGTGPTGELFF	TGTGCCAGCAGCGCACAATCCGGGACAGGGCCCACCGGGGAGCTGTTTTTT
TRBJ1-4	.	.	TRBV30	CAWSVFGGRIEKLFF	TGTGCCTGGAGTGTGTTTGGGGGGAGGATAGAAAAACTGTTTTTT
TRBJ2-7	.	TRBD1	TRBV9	CASSVAPDRVYEQYF	TGTGCCAGCAGCGTAGCCCCGGACAGGGTCTACGAGCAGTACTTC
TRBJ2-5	.	.	TRBV2	CASSSRDSKEETQYF	TGTGCCAGCAGTTCTCGGGACTCCAAGGAGGAGACCCAGTACTTC
TRBJ2-1	.	TRBD2	TRBV7-3	CASSLDGRGDEQFF	TGTGCCAGCAGCTTAGACGGGAGGGGTGATGAGCAGTTCTTC
TRBJ2-4	.	.	TRBV27	CASSLFRVAKNIQYF	TGTGCCAGCAGTCTATTCAGGGTAGCCAAAAACATTCAGTACTTC
TRBJ1-2	.	TRBD1	TRBV14	CASSLRTGGYNYGYTF	TGTGCCAGCAGCCTCCGGACAGGGGGCTATAACTATGGCTACACCTTC
TRBJ2-6	.	.	TRBV27	CASSSPQGTGANVLTF	TGTGCCAGCAGTTCCCCCCAGGGTACCGGGGCCAACGTCCTGACTTTC
TRBJ2-7	.	TRBD1	TRBV4-1	CASSYRDRGLYEQYF	TGCGCCAGCAGCTACCGGGACAGGGGGCTTTACGAGCAGTACTTC
TRBJ2-4	.	TRBD2	TRBV5-8	CASSLELKTSGSKVKNIQYF	TGTGCCAGCAGCTTGGAGCTGAAGACTAGCGGGAGTAAGGTCAAAAACATTCAGTACTTC
TRBJ1-4	.	TRBD1	TRBV10-3	CAISETRTGREKLFF	TGTGCCATCAGTGAGACCCGGACAGGGAGGGAAAAACTGTTTTTT
TRBJ1-1	once	.	TRBV7-9	CASSSARQTAEAFF	TGTGCCAGCAGCTCCGCCCGACAGACGGCTGAAGCTTTCTTT
TRBJ1-1	few	TRBD1	TRBV5-4	CASSPRQGNTEAFF	TGTGCCAGCAGCCCTAGACAGGGGAACACTGAAGCTTTCTTT
TRBJ2-7	.	.	TRBV2	CASSEGATSYEQYF	TGTGCCAGCAGTGAAGGGGCAACCTCCTACGAGCAGTACTTC
TRBJ2-2	.	.	TRBV7-9	CASSSRDFYTGELFF	TGTGCCAGCAGCTCCCGGGACTTTTACACCGGGGAGCTGTTTTTT
TRBJ2-1	.	TRBD2	TRBV18	CASSPGTTYNEQFF	TGTGCCAGCTCACCCGGGACTACCTACAATGAGCAGTTCTTC
TRBJ2-1	.	TRBD1	TRBV19	CASSPGQGEWKFF	TGTGCCAGTAGTCCGGGACAGGGGGAGTGGAAGTTCTTC
TRBJ2-2	.	TRBD1	TRBV9	CASSAQAGTGNTGELFF	TGTGCCAGCAGCGCTCAGGCCGGGACAGGGAACACCGGGGAGCTGTTTTTT
TRBJ2-1	.	.	TRBV2	CASSSKGRESYNEQFF	TGTGCCAGCAGTTCCAAGGGTAGGGAGTCCTACAATGAGCAGTTCTTC
TRBJ1-2	.	TRBD1	TRBV28	CASSSLTGMTNYGYTF	TGTGCCAGCAGTTCATTGACAGGGATGACTAACTATGGCTACACCTTC
TRBJ1-2	.	TRBD1	TRBV9	CASSVDGRGLYGYTF	TGTGCCAGCAGCGTAGACGGCAGGGGGCTCTATGGCTACACCTTC
TRBJ1-6	.	TRBD1	TRBV19	CAGGTDNSPLHF	TGTGCCGGCGGGACAGATAATTCACCCCTCCACTTT
TRBJ2-7	.	TRBD2	TRBV5-6	CASSFRLAGVGEQYF	TGTGCCAGCAGCTTCAGACTAGCGGGAGTAGGGGAGCAGTACTTC